This is a list of T cell receptor beta chains from one sample in a study of shared clonotypes between healthy human individuals. TCRdb keeps only in-frame clones here, not all; method: immunoSEQ multiplex PCR. This sample carries a few hundred thousand clones, approximately 97% of them seen once, and the ten largest clones take less than 0.065%. The sequenced sample was naive CD4+ T cells sorted from blood. These receptors were taken from a woman aged 30 to 39 in good health. Each CDR3 is given with its conserved first and last residue. Only some rows state a clone size, as once, few, many or a class for expanded clones.

TRBJ2-2,TRBV7-9,NA,13,CASSFASTGELFF
TRBJ2-7,TRBV11-2,NA,14,CASSLALARYEQYF
TRBJ2-3,TRBV2,NA,15,CASTSGTSFADTQYF
TRBJ1-5,TRBV27,NA,15,CASSSTTGGSQPQHF
TRBJ1-5,TRBV28,NA,14,CASSITSSNQPQHF
TRBJ2-2,TRBV9,NA,15,CASSLGVVNTGELFF
TRBJ2-7,TRBV27,NA,11,CASSLLYEQYF
TRBJ2-1,TRBV29-1,NA,13,CSVEWRRFDEQFF
TRBJ2-2,TRBV7-2,NA,13,CASSLLNTGELFF
TRBJ2-7,TRBV25-1,NA,14,CASSAGTGRYEQYF
TRBJ2-3,TRBV28,once,16,CASSLVASGYTDTQYF
TRBJ2-5,TRBV5-1,NA,14,CASSLAGAEETQYF
TRBJ2-5,TRBV18,NA,13,CASSPGIQETQYF
TRBJ2-3,TRBV4-2,NA,18,CASSQDWPAGPLTDTQYF
TRBJ2-3,TRBV27,NA,16,CASSFLRDLPTDTQYF
TRBJ2-7,TRBV27,NA,15,CASRPNRALSYEQYF
TRBJ2-7,TRBV10-2,NA,13,CASSDPGTYEQYF
TRBJ2-3,TRBV7-3,NA,14,CASSPGTVADTQYF
TRBJ2-7,TRBV28,NA,15,CASSPRGTGLHLLYF
TRBJ2-1,TRBV7-2,NA,14,CASSFIRGVNEQFF
TRBJ1-5,TRBV18,NA,14,CASSPDRVNQPQHF
TRBJ2-1,TRBV2,NA,14,CASRARQGYNEQFF
TRBJ2-7,TRBV28,NA,15,CASSATGTGGGEQYF
TRBJ2-7,TRBV5-4,NA,17,CASSPGTSGLEPDEQYF
TRBJ2-7,TRBV7-6,NA,16,CASSLFGGQSSYEQYF
TRBJ1-6,TRBV19,NA,14,CASSIERRGSPLHF
TRBJ1-4,TRBV6-1,NA,15,CASSEAPTTNEKLFF
TRBJ1-4,TRBV27,NA,15,CASRGQVATNEKLFF